The count of the clone carrying this T cell receptor beta chain is one. The junction had 6 bases not matched to a gene; V was cut back by 9 bases and J by 2 bases. CDR1 is LNHDA and CDR2 is SQIVND in the germline V gene (reference sequence). The CDR3 is made up of 13 amino acids. The protocol was immunoSEQ multiplex PCR, while the TCRdb copy is restricted to in-frame clones and leaves out a portion. The data contain about 49,000 clones, around 86% of them seen just once; the ten biggest clones take up 2% to 2.5%. This sample is drawn from a study of blood T cell repertoires in COVID-19. Study as a whole: Some COVID-19 samples were acute and others convalescent; all came from the United States, Italy and Spain.

The rearrangement uses TRBV19 and TRBJ1-2; 7 bases are a match to TRBD1. Sequencing was carried out using peripheral blood. This TCR was sampled from a woman at least 80 years old with COVID-19, enrolled during active disease. In DNA, the CDR3 is TGTGCCAGCCGTGACAGGGTGAACTATGGCTACACCTTC. It codes for CASRDRVNYGYTF.